The sequence of this TCR beta chain was determined in a study of cytomegalovirus exposure and HLA in healthy donors. Germline CDR1 and CDR2: MNHEY and SVGAGI. V gave up 5 bases and J gave up 5 bases, with 10 bases separating them. CDR3 length: 12 residues. Study results and caveats: The tendency of first-cohort TCR clusters to co-occur in the roughly 110 validation repertoires emerged from a later analysis. While the bulk of TCR sequences proved rare, some public TCRs turned up in many donors. Overall, approximately 150 TCR beta chains were annotated as cytomegalovirus-associated.

Here immunoSEQ multiplex PCR was the method, and the copy in TCRdb shows in-frame clones only, minus some. The sample lists roughly 98,000 clones, more than 85% occurring once. Concerning this clone: Its matching antigen is unknown.

The TCR was taken from a man younger than 30 in good health and CMV-seropositive. The sample taken for sequencing was PBMCs. The chain combines TRBV6-5 with TRBJ2-7, with a possible D match to TRBD2 (5 bases). Here the CDR3 DNA reads TGTGCCAGCAGTATCGAGGGCCACGAGCAGTACTTC. Its translation is CASSIEGHEQYF.